The T cell receptor (beta chain) described here comes from a study of OX40 agonist ivuxolimab in advanced cancers. About the investigation overall: Ivuxolimab was an agonistic, fully human IgG2 monoclonal antibody directed against OX40 (CD134), a costimulatory receptor. Intravenous ivuxolimab was administered to patients every 2 weeks at six dose levels: 0.01, 0.1, 0.3, 1.5, 3 and 10 mg/kg. Of the roughly 50 dose-escalation patients, hepatocellular carcinoma was present in about 19, melanoma in approximately 15, renal cell carcinoma in 9 and head and neck cancer in 9. The dose-escalation cohort was roughly 80% male with a mean age of about 65 years, ranging from 23 to 79. Patients were allowed to have had prior anti-PD-1, anti-PD-L1 or anti-CTLA-4 therapy, and approximately 40% of the dose-escalation patients had previously received checkpoint inhibitors. Three dose-escalation patients achieved partial responses, one with hepatocellular carcinoma and two with cutaneous melanoma. Peripheral TCRbeta sequencing was intended to test whether TCR sequence diversity was altered and clonal T-cell expansion was caused by ivuxolimab. The paper describes the monotherapy dose-escalation part (N of about 57 patients) of the phase I trial of ivuxolimab.

The trial excluded patients who had a history of autoimmune disease or who were on systemic immunosuppression. Peripheral blood for TCR sequencing was drawn from every dose cohort at baseline, at cycle 4 day 1 and at cycle 7 day 1. Samples were obtained from an open-label, multicenter, first-in-human phase I dose-escalation trial of ivuxolimab. Adults with locally advanced or metastatic melanoma, renal cell carcinoma, hepatocellular carcinoma or head and neck squamous cell carcinoma were enrolled in the trial. Before TCR sequencing, CD4+ T cells and CD8+ T cells from peripheral blood were sorted into separate populations. This clone showed up just a few times. Its binding antigen is unknown. Base-call qualities are not available, and no considerably larger clone is one nucleotide away. To sequence the TCRbeta CDR3 region, genomic DNA was isolated from the sorted cells. TCRbeta CDR3 regions were sequenced using the immunoSEQ Assay. What TCRdb holds here is the immuneACCESS table cut down to in-frame rearrangements. Part of the clones is not present; checked against another copy, under half of the missing clones reflect an unresolved V gene, and the others are unexplained. This sample holds roughly 73,000 clones; less than 90% were observed only once. Approximately 2% of the sample goes to the ten largest clones.

Overall results and qualifications from the work: Antigen specificity was not determined for the clonally expanded peripheral T cells. At doses of 0.1 to 3.0 mg/kg, clonal expansion of both CD4+ and CD8+ T cells in blood was seen between baseline and week 6. After ivuxolimab, more expanded clones were found on average in CD8+ T cells than in CD4+ T cells. Partial responders in the 0.1-3.0 mg/kg groups had among the lowest normalized peripheral clonal expansion, especially among CD8+ T cells. Low levels of normalized T-cell clonal expansion were also seen in some patients who did not respond.

The CDR3 contains 16 residues, cysteine and phenylalanine counted. Just the 48-base CDR3 DNA is kept, in frame starting at base 1. The source of this sequence is an adult with an advanced solid tumor such as melanoma, head and neck, liver or kidney cancer. The rearranged segments are TRBV12-2 and TRBJ2-3; TRBD1 is the table's D call, not checked against the DNA. TRBV12-2 is a pseudogene. Sample: CD4+ or CD8+ T cells sorted from blood, taken in a trial of the OX40 agonist ivuxolimab. CDR3 region: CASRTTRGQGTDTQYF. The sequenced DNA: TGTGCAAGTCGCACCACCCGCGGACAGGGCACAGATACGCAGTATTTT.